What follows are 3 T cell receptor beta chains derived from one specimen sequenced in a study of T cell repertoires in cytomegalovirus infection. TCRdb fed the reads into MiXCR, producing one record per CDR3 protein. The profile shows roughly 500,000 distinct CDR3 sequences, 16% of them singletons. The sequenced sample consisted of CD8+ T cells from PBMCs. The receptor source for this set is a human donor in good health (CMV status not recorded). Some clones in this sample may be carry-over from other donors' samples.

This clonotype has ten or more counts. CDR3 loop: CASSHTTGGAQEQYF. CDR3 nucleotides: TGTGCCAGCAGCCATACTACAGGGGGCGCCCAGGAGCAGTACTTC. This rearrangement joins TRBV7-2 to TRBJ2-7; TRBD1 aligns across 9 bases. The CDR3 totals 15 residues. CDR1 SGHTA and CDR2 FQGNSA come from the germline V gene. Unmatched junction bases numbered 12, after V lost 5 bases and J lost 7 bases.

The chain joins TRBV27 to TRBJ1-2, with no clear D. This CDR3 is built from 14 residues. Trimming took 2 bases from V and 0 from J, leaving 7 bases between them. Germline V lookup: CDR1 MNHEY, CDR2 SMNVEV (reference sequence). CDR3 sequence (DNA): TGTGCCAGCAGTTTACACTCAGCTAACTATGGCTACACCTTC. It translates to CASSLHSANYGYTF.

This clonotype turned up a few times. The chain employs TRBV27 and TRBJ1-4; D uncertain. V was trimmed by 0 bases and J by 4 bases, leaving 6 bases between them. The germline V gene has CDR1 MNHEY and CDR2 SMNVEV (reference sequence). The CDR3 runs to 14 residues. The CDR3 coding sequence is TGTGCCAGCAGTTTATCGCGGGGTAATGAAAAACTGTTTTTT. Translating gives CASSLSRGNEKLFF.